The 26 T cell receptor beta chains reported below all come from one sample, sequenced in a study of CD8 T cells in ankylosing spondylitis. In TCRdb, the 5' RACE reads were re-called with MiXCR into one record per CDR3 protein. The table lists 15,000 or so distinct CDR3 sequences, roughly 8.2% of them singletons. The specimen sequenced was blood. These receptor sequences come from a male donor with ankylosing spondylitis or in good health (not recorded which).

The table lists this clonotype with many counts. V is TRBV5-1 and J is TRBJ2-6; D is ambiguous. The CDR3 extends over 15 amino acids. Germline V gives CDR1 SGHRS, CDR2 YFSETQ. The V gene lost 4 bases and the J gene lost 0 bases, with 8 bases spanning the gap. The DNA for the CDR3 is TGCGCCAGCAGCCCGGTGAACTCTGGGGCCAACGTCCTGACTTTC. Its protein product is CASSPVNSGANVLTF.

This clonotype was recorded at least ten times. V is TRBV12-3 or TRBV12-4 and J is TRBJ2-5; 9 bases are a match to TRBD2. The CDR3 is made up of 15 amino acids. V shed 0 bases and J 1 base; nucleotides not matched to a gene: 0. The CDR3, as DNA: TGTGCCAGCAGTTTAGCTAGCGGGAGCCAAGAGACCCAGTACTTC. Encoded protein: CASSLASGSQETQYF.

This clonotype was observed many times. This chain uses TRBV11-2 with TRBJ2-3, with a tentative D call TRBD2 (6 bases). The CDR3 runs to 15 residues. V was cut by 4 bases and J by 0 bases, with 11 bases left in between. Germline lookup yields CDR1 SGHAT and CDR2 FQNNGV. The CDR3 region is CASSSLAVSTDTQYF. The CDR3 nucleotides are TGTGCCAGCAGCTCCTTAGCGGTTAGCACAGATACGCAGTATTTT.

This clonotype has a handful of counts. This chain links TRBV28 with TRBJ2-3; a possible D gene is TRBD2 (5 bases). The V gene lost 5 bases and the J gene lost 3 bases, with 12 bases spanning the gap. Germline-derived CDR1 and CDR2 are MDHEN and SYDVKM. The CDR3 has 14 residues. In DNA, the CDR3 is TGTGCCAGCAGTCCCTGGTCGGGAACAGATACGCAGTATTTT. It yields the protein CASSPWSGTDTQYF.

The rearrangement joins TRBV27 to TRBJ1-1; D unclear. From germline, CDR1 is MNHEY and CDR2 SMNVEV (reference sequence). V shed 8 bases and J shed 4 bases, with 5 bases lying between them. The CDR3 length is 10 residues. The CDR3 region is CASGTTEAFF. The CDR3 DNA reads TGTGCCAGCGGAACCACTGAAGCTTTCTTT.

This clonotype was found many times. This sequence joins TRBV3-1 and TRBJ2-7; D not resolved. This CDR3 has 14 amino acids. Looked up from germline, CDR1 is LGHDT and CDR2 is YNNKEL (reference sequence). V dropped 0 bases and J dropped 2 bases, with 8 bases sitting between them. This CDR3 is CASSQEGRPYEQYV. The CDR3 nucleotides are TGTGCCAGCAGCCAAGAAGGCAGGCCCTACGAGCAGTACGTC.

The table lists this clonotype with a few counts. The rearrangement uses TRBV12-3 or TRBV12-4 and TRBJ1-4, with a tentative D call TRBD1 (6 bases). Trimming removed 5 bases from V and 4 bases from J, with 14 bases in between. The CDR3 runs 15 residues. The CDR3 region has the DNA TGTGCCAGCAGTCCCCTGGACAGCTTTAATGAAAAACTGTTTTTT. Translating it yields CASSPLDSFNEKLFF.

This clonotype was seen a few times. The rearrangement uses TRBV3-1 and TRBJ2-5; D may be TRBD1 (6 bases). CDR3 length equals 14 residues. Germline V gene lookup returns CDR1 LGHDT and CDR2 YNNKEL (reference sequence). Between the trimmed V and J ends, which lost 7 bases and 0 bases, there was a span of 12 bases. The CDR3: CASMTRGYQETQYF. Written as DNA, the CDR3 is TGTGCCAGCATGACAAGGGGGTACCAAGAGACCCAGTACTTC.

This clonotype was counted many times. This chain links TRBV5-1 with TRBJ2-1; 10 nucleotides agree with TRBD1. V shed 2 bases and J 7 bases; nucleotides not matched to a gene: 6. The germline V gene encodes CDR1 SGHRS and CDR2 YFSETQ. This CDR3 is built from 15 residues. The CDR3 is CASSFDRGPGNEQFF. CDR3 sequence (DNA): TGCGCCAGCAGCTTCGACAGGGGGCCCGGTAATGAGCAGTTCTTC.

By share, this clonotype ranks as medium-sized. This chain links TRBV29-1 with TRBJ2-5; TRBD2 agrees at 8 bases. The CDR3 is 13 residues long. CDR1 and CDR2 (germline): SQVTM, ANQGSEA. After removal of 4 bases from V and 1 base from J, the junction contained 2 bases not matched to a gene. The CDR3 here is CSVASGPQETQYF. Here the CDR3 DNA reads TGCAGCGTTGCTAGCGGGCCCCAAGAGACCCAGTACTTC.

This clonotype has just a few counts. The V and J genes are TRBV25-1 and TRBJ1-4, with TRBD1 matching 10 bases. V gave up 5 bases and J gave up 8 bases; unmatched junction bases: 8. The CDR3 is 15 residues long. CDR1 is MGHDK, CDR2 SYGVNS, per germline. The DNA for the CDR3 is TGTGCCAGCAGTCCGGGACAGGGGCAGGGGGAAAAACTGTTTTTT. Protein: CASSPGQGQGEKLFF.

This chain joins TRBV27 and TRBJ1-4, with a possible D match to TRBD1 (5 bases). This CDR3 is 15 amino acids long. Deletions cut 5 bases from V and 5 bases from J, with 15 bases between. CDR1 and CDR2 (germline): MNHEY, SMNVEV (reference sequence). Here the CDR3 reads CASSQLPGRNEKLFF. For the CDR3, the DNA is TGTGCCAGCAGTCAACTCCCAGGGAGGAATGAAAAACTGTTTTTT.

This clonotype has at least ten counts. V usage is TRBV20-1 and J usage is TRBJ1-1; D may be TRBD1 (5 bases). From germline, CDR1 is DFQATT and CDR2 SNEGSKA (reference sequence). Trimming cost V 3 bases and J 3 bases, with 8 bases left between them. There are 12 residues in the CDR3. CDR3 region: CSASGGYTEAFF. DNA of the CDR3: TGCAGTGCTAGTGGGGGGTACACTGAAGCTTTCTTT.

Many counts were recorded for this clonotype. The chain has TRBV24-1 and TRBJ1-4; D gene ambiguous. The germline V gene encodes CDR1 KGHDR and CDR2 SFDVKD. This CDR3 spans 14 amino acids. V was shortened by 6 bases and J by 0 bases, with 7 bases between the two germline ends. CDR3 nucleotide sequence: TGTGCCACCAGTTCTGATGCAACTAATGAAAAACTGTTTTTT. Amino acid sequence: CATSSDATNEKLFF.

This clonotype was seen repeatedly, ten times or more. The chain carries TRBV28 and TRBJ1-5; TRBD1 aligns across 8 bases. CDR1 is MDHEN and CDR2 is SYDVKM in the germline V gene. CDR3 length: 15 residues. The V and J ends lost 2 bases and 7 bases, in that order; junction bases with no gene match: 7. The CDR3 nucleotides are TGTGCCAGCAGTTTACTTCAGGGGGCGAGACAGCCCCAGCATTTT. It codes for CASSLLQGARQPQHF.

The chain recombines TRBV29-1 with TRBJ1-1, with a possible D match to TRBD1 (6 bases). The V gene lost 8 bases and the J gene lost 5 bases, with 15 bases spanning the gap. Looked up from germline, CDR1 is SQVTM and CDR2 is ANQGSEA. CDR3 size: 12 residues. CDR3 DNA: TGCAGCTTTGCGGGGGCCGGGACTGAAGCTTTCTTT. Translation: CSFAGAGTEAFF.

The J gene is TRBJ2-1, the V gene TRBV28; 9 nucleotides match TRBD2. The CDR3 extends over 17 amino acids. V was pared by 4 bases and J by 3 bases, with 10 bases of the junction left unmatched. From germline, CDR1 is MDHEN and CDR2 SYDVKM. CDR3 in DNA: TGTGCCAGCAGTTCGACTAAACTAGCGGGTATCTACAATGAGCAGTTCTTC. Amino acid sequence: CASSSTKLAGIYNEQFF.

This clonotype was picked up many times. The chain couples TRBV20-1 to TRBJ2-5, with D unclear. V lost 5 bases and J lost 7, with 17 bases in between. This CDR3 is built from 13 residues. Per the germline V gene, CDR1 is DFQATT and CDR2 is SNEGSKA (reference sequence). CDR3 in amino acids: CSAQPGGGWTQYF. CDR3 DNA: TGCAGTGCTCAGCCGGGTGGTGGTTGGACCCAGTACTTC.

This clonotype has at least ten counts. The rearrangement uses TRBV12-3 or TRBV12-4 and TRBJ1-4; TRBD1 might be the D (5 bases). V gave up 8 bases and J gave up 0 bases, with 16 bases separating them. This CDR3 has 16 amino acids. CDR3 residues: CASRSGRKATNEKLFF. DNA of the CDR3: TGTGCCAGCCGCTCGGGACGGAAAGCAACTAATGAAAAACTGTTTTTT.

In its sample, this clonotype was seen many times. The chain carries TRBV6-5 and TRBJ2-7, with a tentative D call TRBD2 (5 bases). CDR1 is MNHEY, CDR2 SVGAGI, per germline. V was shortened by 0 bases and J by 7 bases, with 10 bases between the two germline ends. The CDR3 runs to 13 residues. In DNA, the CDR3 is TGTGCCAGCAGTTACTCGCCTAGCTCGGAGCAGTACGTC. Its protein product is CASSYSPSSEQYV.

This clonotype was recorded at least ten times. The gene calls are TRBV7-3 and TRBJ2-1; 9 nucleotides line up with TRBD2. The CDR3 consists of 15 residues. V shed 1 base and J 6 bases; nucleotides not matched to a gene: 4. Germline lookup yields CDR1 SGHTA and CDR2 FQGTGA. The CDR3 here is CASSLIGGRANEQFF. CDR3 coding DNA: TGTGCCAGCAGCTTAATCGGCGGGAGGGCCAATGAGCAGTTCTTC. The full variable domain, completed using reference TRBV7-3 and TRBJ2-1, is GAGVSQTPSNKVTEKGKYVELRCDPISGHTALYWYRQSLGQGPEFLIYFQGTGAADDSGLPNDRFFAVRPEGSVSTLKIQRTERGDSAVYLCASSLIGGRANEQFFGPGTRLTVL.

This clonotype was observed a handful of times. The V and J genes are TRBV11-3 and TRBJ2-2, with D tentatively TRBD1 (6 bases). CDR1 is SGHNT and CDR2 is YENEEA in the germline V gene. The CDR3 has 17 residues. V lost 5 bases to trimming and J lost 1 base, with 17 bases between them. The CDR3 nucleotides read TGTGCCAGCAGCCCTAGAGGGGGACCTCGGAACACCGGGGAGCTGTTTTTT. Protein: CASSPRGGPRNTGELFF.

The V gene is TRBV29-1, the J gene TRBJ1-3, with D possibly matching TRBD1 (5 bases). The V end lost 0 bases, the J end lost 4 bases, and 13 bases lay between the germline ends. CDR1 and CDR2 (germline): SQVTM, ANQGSEA. The CDR3 has 15 amino acids. The CDR3 DNA is TGCAGCGTTGAAGATATAGACAGCACAGGAAACACCATATATTTT. Protein product: CSVEDIDSTGNTIYF.

This clonotype has at least ten counts. J is TRBJ2-2 and V is TRBV29-1, with D possibly being TRBD1 (5 bases). There are 15 residues in the CDR3. Germline lookup yields CDR1 SQVTM and CDR2 ANQGSEA. V was cut by 4 bases and J by 6 bases, with 18 bases left in between. Written as DNA, the CDR3 is TGCAGCGTTGGCGCAGCAGGGTTCGGGTCCGGGGAGCTGTTTTTT. This sequence encodes CSVGAAGFGSGELFF.

A few counts support this clonotype. V gene TRBV20-1 combines with J gene TRBJ2-5, with TRBD1 matching 7 bases. From germline, CDR1 is DFQATT and CDR2 SNEGSKA (reference sequence). This CDR3 has 13 residues. Trimming at V came to 7 bases and at J to 4 bases, leaving 9 bases not matched to a gene. As DNA, the CDR3 is TGCAGTGATGAGACAGGGCTGGGAGAGACCCAGTACTTC. This codes for CSDETGLGETQYF.

This clonotype was seen repeatedly, ten times or more. J is TRBJ1-1 and V is TRBV20-1; TRBD1 matches 9 bases. Germline assignment: CDR1 DFQATT and CDR2 SNEGSKA (reference sequence). V shed 6 bases and J 1 base; nucleotides not matched to a gene: 6. This CDR3 has 14 residues. The CDR3 bases are TGCAGTGCAATGGACAGGGGTTGGAACACTGAAGCTTTCTTT. Translating gives CSAMDRGWNTEAFF.